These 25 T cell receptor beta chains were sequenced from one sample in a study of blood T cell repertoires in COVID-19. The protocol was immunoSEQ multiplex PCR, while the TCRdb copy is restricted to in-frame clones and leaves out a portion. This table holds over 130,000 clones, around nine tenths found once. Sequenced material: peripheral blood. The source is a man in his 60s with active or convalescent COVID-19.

The CDR3 loop reads CASSSWTAGVDEQFF. CDR3 DNA: TGTGCCAGCAGCTCTTGGACAGCCGGGGTCGATGAGCAGTTCTTC. This sequence joins TRBV27 and TRBJ2-1, with D perhaps TRBD1 (6 bases). This CDR3 region has 15 residues. Germline V lookup: CDR1 MNHEY, CDR2 SMNVEV (reference sequence). V dropped 6 bases and J dropped 8 bases, with 20 bases sitting between them.

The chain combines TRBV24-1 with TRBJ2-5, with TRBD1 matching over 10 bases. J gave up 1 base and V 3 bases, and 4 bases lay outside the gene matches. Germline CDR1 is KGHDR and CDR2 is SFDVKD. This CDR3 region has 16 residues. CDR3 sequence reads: CATSDPGQGLQETQYF. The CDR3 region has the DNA TGTGCCACCAGTGATCCGGGACAGGGGCTCCAAGAGACCCAGTACTTC.

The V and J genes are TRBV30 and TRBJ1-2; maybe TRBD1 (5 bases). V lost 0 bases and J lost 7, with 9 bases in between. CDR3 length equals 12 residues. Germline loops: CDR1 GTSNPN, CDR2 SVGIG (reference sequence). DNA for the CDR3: TGTGCCTGGAGTGTACAAGGGGCTGGCTACACCTTC. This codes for CAWSVQGAGYTF.

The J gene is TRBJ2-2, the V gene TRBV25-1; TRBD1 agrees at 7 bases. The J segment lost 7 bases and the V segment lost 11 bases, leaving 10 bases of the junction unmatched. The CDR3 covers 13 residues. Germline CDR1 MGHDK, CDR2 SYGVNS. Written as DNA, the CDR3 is TGTGCCTTTCGACAGGGAAAGGTCGGGGAGCTGTTTTTT. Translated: CAFRQGKVGELFF.

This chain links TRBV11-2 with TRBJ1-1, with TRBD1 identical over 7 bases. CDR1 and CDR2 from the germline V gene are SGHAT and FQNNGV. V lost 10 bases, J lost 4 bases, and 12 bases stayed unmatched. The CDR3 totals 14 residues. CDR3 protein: CAIDRAQGSTEAFF. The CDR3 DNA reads TGTGCCATTGACAGGGCTCAGGGAAGCACTGAAGCTTTCTTT. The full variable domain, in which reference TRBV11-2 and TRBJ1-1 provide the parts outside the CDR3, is EAGVAQSPRYKIIEKRQSVAFWCNPISGHATLYWYQQILGQGPKLLIQFQNNGVVDDSQLPKDRFSAERLKGVDSTLKIQPAKLEDSAVYLCAIDRAQGSTEAFFGQGTRLTVV.

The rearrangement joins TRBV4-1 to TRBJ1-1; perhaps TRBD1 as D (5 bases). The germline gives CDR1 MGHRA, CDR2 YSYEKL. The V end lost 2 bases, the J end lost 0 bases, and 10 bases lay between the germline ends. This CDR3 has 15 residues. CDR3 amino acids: CASSQLDRLNTEAFF. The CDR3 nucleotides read TGCGCCAGCAGCCAACTAGACAGATTGAACACTGAAGCTTTCTTT.

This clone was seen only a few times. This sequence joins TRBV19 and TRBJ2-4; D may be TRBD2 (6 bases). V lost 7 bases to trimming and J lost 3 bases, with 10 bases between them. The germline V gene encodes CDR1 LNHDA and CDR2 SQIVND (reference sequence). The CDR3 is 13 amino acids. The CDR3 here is CASKSGDKNIQYF. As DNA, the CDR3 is TGTGCCAGTAAGTCGGGGGACAAAAACATTCAGTACTTC.

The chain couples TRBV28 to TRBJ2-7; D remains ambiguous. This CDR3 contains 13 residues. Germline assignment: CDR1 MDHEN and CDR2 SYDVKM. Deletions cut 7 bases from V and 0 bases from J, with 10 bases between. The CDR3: CASTQVSSYEQYF. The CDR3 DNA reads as TGTGCCAGCACCCAGGTTAGCTCCTACGAGCAGTACTTC. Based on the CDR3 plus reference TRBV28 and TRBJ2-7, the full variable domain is DVKVTQSSRYLVKRTGEKVFLECVQDMDHENMFWYRQDPGLGLRLIYFSYDVKMKEKGDIPEGYSVSREKKERFSLILESASTNQTSMYLCASTQVSSYEQYFGPGTRLTVT.

Here the CDR3 reads CASRAPRGGGSGTTYNEQFF. The CDR3 nucleotides read TGTGCCAGCAGGGCCCCTAGGGGCGGGGGTAGCGGGACCACCTACAATGAGCAGTTCTTC. V usage is TRBV28 and J usage is TRBJ2-1, with 8 bases that match TRBD2. The junction had 21 bases not matched to a gene; V was cut back by 6 bases and J by 2 bases. Germline CDR1 reads MDHEN; CDR2 reads SYDVKM. The CDR3 consists of 20 residues.

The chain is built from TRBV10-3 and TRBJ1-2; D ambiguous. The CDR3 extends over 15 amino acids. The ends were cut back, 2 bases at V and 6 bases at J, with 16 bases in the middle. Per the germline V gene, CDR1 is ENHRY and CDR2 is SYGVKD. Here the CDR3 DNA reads TGTGCCATCAGTGAGCCCAACCGGGAACGGGATGGCTACACCTTC. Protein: CAISEPNRERDGYTF.

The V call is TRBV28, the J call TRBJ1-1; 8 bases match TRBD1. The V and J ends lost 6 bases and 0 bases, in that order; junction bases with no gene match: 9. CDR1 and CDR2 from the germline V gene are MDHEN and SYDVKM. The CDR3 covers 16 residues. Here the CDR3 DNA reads TGTGCCAGCAGGCCCATAAGGACAGGGATGAACACTGAAGCTTTCTTT. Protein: CASRPIRTGMNTEAFF.

Written as DNA, the CDR3 is TGTGCCAGCAGCGTCTACGATTACAATGAGCAGTTCTTC. The encoded protein is CASSVYDYNEQFF. The V and J genes are TRBV9 and TRBJ2-1, with D unclear. Germline loops: CDR1 SGDLS, CDR2 YYNGEE. The CDR3 is 13 amino acids. V shed 2 bases and J shed 4 bases, with 7 bases lying between them.

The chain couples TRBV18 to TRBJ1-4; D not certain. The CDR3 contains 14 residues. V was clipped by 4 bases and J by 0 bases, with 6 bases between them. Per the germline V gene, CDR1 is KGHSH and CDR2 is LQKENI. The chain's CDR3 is CASSRTATNEKLFF. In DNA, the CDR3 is TGTGCCAGCTCACGCACGGCAACTAATGAAAAACTGTTTTTT.

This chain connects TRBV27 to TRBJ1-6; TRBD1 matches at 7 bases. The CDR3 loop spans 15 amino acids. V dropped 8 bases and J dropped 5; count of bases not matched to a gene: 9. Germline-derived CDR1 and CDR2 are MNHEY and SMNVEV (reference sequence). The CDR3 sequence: CASGLRTGHNSPLHF. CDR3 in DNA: TGTGCCAGCGGCCTCAGGACAGGTCATAATTCACCCCTCCACTTT.

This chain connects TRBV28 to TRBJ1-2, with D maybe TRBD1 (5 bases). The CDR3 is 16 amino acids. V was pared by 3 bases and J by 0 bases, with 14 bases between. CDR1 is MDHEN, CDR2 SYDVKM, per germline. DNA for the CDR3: TGTGCCAGCAGTTTTGTTGGGGCTGAATCTAACTATGGCTACACCTTC. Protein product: CASSFVGAESNYGYTF.

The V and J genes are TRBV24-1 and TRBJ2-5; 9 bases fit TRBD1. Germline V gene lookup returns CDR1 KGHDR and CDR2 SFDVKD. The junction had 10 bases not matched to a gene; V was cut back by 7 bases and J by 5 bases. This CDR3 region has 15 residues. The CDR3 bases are TGTGCCACCAGCACTTGGACAGGGGCTACGGAGACCCAGTACTTC. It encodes CATSTWTGATETQYF.

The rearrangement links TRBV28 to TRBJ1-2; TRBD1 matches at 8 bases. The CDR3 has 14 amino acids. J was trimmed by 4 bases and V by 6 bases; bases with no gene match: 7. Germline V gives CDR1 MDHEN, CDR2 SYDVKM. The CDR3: CASSDDRGGYGYTF. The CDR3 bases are TGTGCCAGCAGCGACGACAGGGGCGGCTATGGCTACACCTTC.

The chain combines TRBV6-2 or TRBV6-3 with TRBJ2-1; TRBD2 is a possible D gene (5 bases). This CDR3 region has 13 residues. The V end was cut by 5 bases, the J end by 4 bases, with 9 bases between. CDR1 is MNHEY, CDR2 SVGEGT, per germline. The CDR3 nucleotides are TGTGCCAGCAGTGCAACTAGATACAATGAGCAGTTCTTC. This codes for CASSATRYNEQFF.

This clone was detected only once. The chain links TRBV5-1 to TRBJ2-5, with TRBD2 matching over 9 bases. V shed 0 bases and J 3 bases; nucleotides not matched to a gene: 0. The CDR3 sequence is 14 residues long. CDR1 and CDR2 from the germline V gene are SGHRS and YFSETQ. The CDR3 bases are TGCGCCAGCAGCTTGGTAGCGGGAGAAGAGACCCAGTACTTC. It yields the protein CASSLVAGEETQYF.

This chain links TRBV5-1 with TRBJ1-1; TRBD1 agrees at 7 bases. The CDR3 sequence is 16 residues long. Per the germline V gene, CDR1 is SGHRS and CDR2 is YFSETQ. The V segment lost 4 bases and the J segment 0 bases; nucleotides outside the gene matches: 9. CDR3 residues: CASSRDSIYLNTEAFF. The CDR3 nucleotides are TGCGCCAGCAGCAGGGACAGTATATACTTGAACACTGAAGCTTTCTTT.

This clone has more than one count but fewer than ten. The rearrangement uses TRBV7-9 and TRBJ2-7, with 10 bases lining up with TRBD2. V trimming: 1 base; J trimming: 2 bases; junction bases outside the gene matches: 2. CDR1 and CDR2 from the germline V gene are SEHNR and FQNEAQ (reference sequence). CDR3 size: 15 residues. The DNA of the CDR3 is TGTGCCAGCAGCTTAGGAGCGGGAGGGCCCTACGAGCAGTACTTC. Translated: CASSLGAGGPYEQYF. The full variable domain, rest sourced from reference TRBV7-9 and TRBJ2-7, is DTGVSQNPRHKITKRGQNVTFRCDPISEHNRLYWYRQTLGQGPEFLTYFQNEAQLEKSRLLSDRFSAERPKGSFSTLEIQRTEQGDSAMYLCASSLGAGGPYEQYFGPGTRLTVT.

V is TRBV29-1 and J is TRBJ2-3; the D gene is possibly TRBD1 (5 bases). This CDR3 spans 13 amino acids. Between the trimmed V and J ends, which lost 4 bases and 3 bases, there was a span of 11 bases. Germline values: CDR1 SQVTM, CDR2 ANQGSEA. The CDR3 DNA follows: TGCAGCGTTGGACAGAGAATGACAGATACGCAGTATTTT. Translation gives CSVGQRMTDTQYF.

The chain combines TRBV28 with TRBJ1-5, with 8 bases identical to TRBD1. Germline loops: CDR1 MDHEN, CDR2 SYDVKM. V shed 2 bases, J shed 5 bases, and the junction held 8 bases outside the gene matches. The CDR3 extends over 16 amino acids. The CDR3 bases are TGTGCCAGCAGTTTACGCGACAGGGGCAGCGATCAGCCCCAGCATTTT. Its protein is CASSLRDRGSDQPQHF.

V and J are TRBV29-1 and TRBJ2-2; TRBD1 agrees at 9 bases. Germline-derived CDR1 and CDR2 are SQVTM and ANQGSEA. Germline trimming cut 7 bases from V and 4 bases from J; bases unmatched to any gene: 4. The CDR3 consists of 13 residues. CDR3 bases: TGCAGCGGGACAGGGGTTTCCACCGGGGAGCTGTTTTTT. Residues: CSGTGVSTGELFF.

The CDR3 sequence: CASSLGGSSYNSPLHF. The CDR3 DNA reads TGTGCCAGCAGCTTAGGCGGGAGCTCCTATAATTCACCCCTCCACTTT. The chain is built from TRBV13 and TRBJ1-6; no reliable D call. CDR1 and CDR2 from the germline V gene are PRHDT and FYEKMQ (reference sequence). CDR3 length equals 16 residues. Trimming removed 0 bases at V and 0 bases at J, with 6 bases between.